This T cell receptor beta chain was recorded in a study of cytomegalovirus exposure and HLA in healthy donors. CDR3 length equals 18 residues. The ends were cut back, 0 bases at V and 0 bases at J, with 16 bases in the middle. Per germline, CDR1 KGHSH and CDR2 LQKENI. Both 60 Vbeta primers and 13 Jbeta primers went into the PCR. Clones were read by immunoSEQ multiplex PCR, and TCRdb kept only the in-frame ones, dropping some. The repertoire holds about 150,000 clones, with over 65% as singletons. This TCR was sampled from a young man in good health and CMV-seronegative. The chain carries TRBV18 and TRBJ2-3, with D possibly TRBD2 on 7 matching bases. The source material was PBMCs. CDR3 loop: CASSPPGRGTPSTDTQYF. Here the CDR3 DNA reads TGTGCCAGCTCACCACCGGGGAGGGGGACCCCTAGCACAGATACGCAGTATTTT.